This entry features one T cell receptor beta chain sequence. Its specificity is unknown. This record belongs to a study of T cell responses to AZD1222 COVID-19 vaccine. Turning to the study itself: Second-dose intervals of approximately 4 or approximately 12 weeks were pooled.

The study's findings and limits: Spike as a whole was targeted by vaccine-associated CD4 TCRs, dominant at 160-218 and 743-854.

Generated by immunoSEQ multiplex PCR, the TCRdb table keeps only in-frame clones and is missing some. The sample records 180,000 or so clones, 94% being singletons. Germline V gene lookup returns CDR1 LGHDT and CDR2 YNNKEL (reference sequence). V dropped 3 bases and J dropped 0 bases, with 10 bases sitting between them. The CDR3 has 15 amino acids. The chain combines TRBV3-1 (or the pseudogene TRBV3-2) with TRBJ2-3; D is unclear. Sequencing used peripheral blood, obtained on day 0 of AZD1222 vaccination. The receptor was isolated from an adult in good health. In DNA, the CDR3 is TGTGCCAGCAGCCATTTGGGCCCTAGCACAGATACGCAGTATTTT. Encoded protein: CASSHLGPSTDTQYF.